These T cell receptor beta chains were read from a single sample in a study of cytomegalovirus exposure and HLA in healthy donors. The table came from immunoSEQ multiplex PCR; TCRdb's copy has only in-frame clones and leaves some out. Of roughly 90,000 clones listed, around 84% are singletons. Sequencing was performed on PBMCs. These receptors all come from a young man in good health and CMV-seronegative. Each CDR3 is given with its conserved first and last residue. D genes are given only for firm matches. Some rows have no size entry. The others give once, few or many, or a class for an expanded clone.

v_call	d_call	clone_size	j_call	cdr3_aa	cdr3_nt
TRBV2	-	-	TRBJ2-2	CASTGSNTGELFF	TGTGCCAGCACGGGGTCGAACACCGGGGAGCTGTTTTTT
TRBV30	TRBD2	once	TRBJ2-3	CAWSGGEDTQYF	TGTGCCTGGAGCGGGGGGGAGGATACGCAGTATTTT
TRBV11-3	TRBD1	-	TRBJ2-5	CASSPGQEGVSETQYF	TGTGCCAGCAGCCCGGGACAGGAGGGGGTCTCAGAGACCCAGTACTTC
TRBV27	-	once	TRBJ2-1	CASIQRAATVRYNEQFF	TGTGCCAGCATTCAGCGGGCAGCCACCGTGCGATACAATGAGCAGTTCTTC
TRBV5-1	TRBD2	once	TRBJ2-7	CATRTSGTSYEQYF	TGCGCCACCCGGACTAGCGGGACTTCCTACGAGCAGTACTTC
TRBV7-2	TRBD2	-	TRBJ2-5	CASSLWAGGPETQYF	TGTGCCAGCAGCTTATGGGCGGGAGGGCCAGAGACCCAGTACTTC
TRBV6-1	-	-	TRBJ1-5	CASSWIDRSNQPQHF	TGTGCCAGCAGTTGGATAGACAGGTCCAATCAGCCCCAGCATTTT
TRBV7-2	TRBD1	-	TRBJ2-7	CASSLAQGVSYEQYF	TGTGCCAGCAGCTTAGCGCAGGGGGTCTCCTACGAGCAGTACTTC
TRBV19	TRBD1	-	TRBJ1-1	CASTPDRDNTEAFF	TGTGCCAGTACCCCAGACAGGGACAACACTGAAGCTTTCTTT
TRBV2	-	-	TRBJ2-1	CASSEGSDPTYNEQFF	TGTGCCAGCAGTGAGGGCAGTGATCCGACCTACAATGAGCAGTTCTTC
TRBV6-5	TRBD1	few	TRBJ1-2	CASRRTGKSYGYTF	TGTGCCAGCAGGCGGACAGGGAAGAGCTATGGCTACACCTTC
TRBV5-6	-	-	TRBJ2-1	CASSLSLGEQFF	TGTGCCAGCAGCTTGTCCCTCGGTGAGCAGTTCTTC
TRBV27	-	-	TRBJ1-2	CASSPGRGAANYGYTF	TGTGCCAGCAGTCCCGGGAGAGGGGCAGCTAACTATGGCTACACCTTC
TRBV2	-	-	TRBJ2-7	CASSSLYEQYF	TGTGCCAGCAGTTCCCTTTACGAGCAGTACTTC